These T cell receptor beta chains were read from a single sample in a study of blood T cell repertoires in COVID-19. The protocol was immunoSEQ multiplex PCR, while the TCRdb copy is restricted to in-frame clones and leaves out a portion. The data show about 40,000 clones, with roughly 77% seen just once and around a quarter held by the top ten. Sequencing input: peripheral blood. These receptors were taken from a man older than 75 with acute or convalescent COVID-19. CDR3s include the opening cysteine and the closing phenylalanine or tryptophan. A D gene is named only where the DNA matches it firmly. Clone size, where shown, is once, few, many, or a class for clones that have expanded.

d_call | j_call | clone_size | v_call | cdr3_aa | cdr3_nt
TRBD1 | TRBJ2-1 | . | TRBV2 | CASITTGQGAKNEQFF | TGTGCCAGCATTACTACTGGACAGGGGGCAAAGAATGAGCAGTTCTTC
TRBD1 | TRBJ1-1 | . | TRBV10-3 | CAISEGNRGPAEAFF | TGTGCCATCAGTGAGGGCAACAGGGGGCCTGCTGAAGCTTTCTTT
TRBD1 | TRBJ2-4 | . | TRBV19 | CASSNPGTGGANIQYF | TGTGCCAGTAGTAATCCCGGGACAGGGGGCGCGAACATTCAGTACTTC
. | TRBJ1-2 | . | TRBV7-2 | CASSLVGGNYGYTF | TGTGCCAGCAGCTTAGTTGGGGGCAACTATGGCTACACCTTC
TRBD2 | TRBJ2-5 | . | TRBV5-6 | CASSLRLAGGPTETQYF | TGTGCCAGCAGCTTGCGCCTAGCGGGAGGGCCTACAGAGACCCAGTACTTC
. | TRBJ1-3 | . | TRBV12-3/TRBV12-4 | CASSQSGNTIYF | TGTGCCAGCAGCCAATCTGGAAACACCATATATTTT
. | TRBJ2-2 | . | TRBV2 | CASTLAGELFF | TGTGCCAGCACGCTAGCCGGGGAGCTGTTTTTT
TRBD2 | TRBJ2-1 | . | TRBV11-2 | CASSPTRLAGVNEQFF | TGTGCCAGCAGCCCCACCCGACTAGCGGGGGTAAATGAGCAGTTCTTC
. | TRBJ2-5 | . | TRBV3-1/TRBV3-2 | CASSQGYLAETQYF | TGTGCCAGCAGCCAAGGGTATCTAGCGGAGACCCAGTACTTC
. | TRBJ2-5 | . | TRBV18 | CASSPPLGETQYF | TGTGCCAGCTCACCACCTCTCGGGGAGACCCAGTACTTC
TRBD2 | TRBJ2-3 | few | TRBV2 | CATGRSGGTDTQYF | TGTGCCACCGGACGAAGCGGGGGCACAGATACGCAGTATTTT
TRBD1 | TRBJ1-1 | . | TRBV12-3/TRBV12-4 | CASSGDSRAFF | TGTGCCAGCAGTGGGGACAGTCGAGCTTTCTTT
TRBD2 | TRBJ2-4 | . | TRBV4-1 | CASSQRFAGGRSNIQYF | TGCGCCAGCAGCCAACGGTTTGCGGGAGGGCGATCAAACATTCAGTACTTC
. | TRBJ2-3 | . | TRBV5-1 | CASSFQGISSTDTQYF | TGCGCCAGCAGCTTCCAGGGGATATCTAGCACAGATACGCAGTATTTT
TRBD2 | TRBJ2-4 | . | TRBV5-1 | CASSLDRATSGRALPAKNIQYF | TGCGCCAGCAGCTTGGATCGGGCGACTAGCGGGAGGGCTCTACCGGCCAAAAACATTCAGTACTTC
. | TRBJ1-4 | . | TRBV5-4 | CASSFSGEANEKLFF | TGTGCCAGCAGCTTTTCCGGGGAGGCTAATGAAAAACTGTTTTTT
. | TRBJ2-7 | few | TRBV21-1 | CASSKDPHRSSYEQYF | TGTGCCAGCAGCAAAGACCCCCACAGGTCGTCCTACGAGCAGTACTTC
. | TRBJ2-5 | once | TRBV19 | CASSITGGGETQYF | TGTGCCAGTAGTATAACGGGGGGCGGAGAGACCCAGTACTTC
. | TRBJ1-2 | . | TRBV3-1/TRBV3-2 | CASSQDLGTGGYTF | TGTGCCAGCAGCCAAGATCTAGGCACGGGTGGCTACACCTTC
TRBD2 | TRBJ2-3 | . | TRBV7-2 | CASSLVGAGGITDTQYF | TGTGCCAGCAGCTTAGTGGGAGCGGGGGGTATCACAGATACGCAGTATTTT
. | TRBJ1-5 | . | TRBV19 | CASAERSNQPQHF | TGTGCCAGTGCTGAGAGGAGCAATCAGCCCCAGCATTTT
. | TRBJ2-6 | few | TRBV7-8 | CASSSTGYSGANVLTF | TGTGCCAGCAGTTCTACAGGGTACTCTGGGGCCAACGTCCTGACTTTC
TRBD1 | TRBJ2-2 | . | TRBV4-2 | CASSHTGTANTGELFF | TGTGCCAGCAGCCACACCGGGACAGCCAACACCGGGGAGCTGTTTTTT
TRBD2 | TRBJ2-7 | . | TRBV6-5 | CASSYSVAGDYEQYF | TGTGCCAGCAGTTACTCTGTAGCGGGAGACTACGAGCAGTACTTC
TRBD1 | TRBJ1-2 | . | TRBV4-1 | CASTLEAGTGVEGYTF | TGCGCCAGCACCCTAGAGGCCGGGACAGGGGTCGAAGGCTACACCTTC
TRBD1 | TRBJ1-5 | . | TRBV5-4 | CASSLDRGRGQPQHF | TGTGCCAGCAGCTTGGACAGGGGACGGGGACAGCCCCAGCATTTT
. | TRBJ2-2 | . | TRBV7-3 | CASSLQANTGELFF | TGTGCCAGCAGCTTACAGGCGAACACCGGGGAGCTGTTTTTT
. | TRBJ2-7 | . | TRBV28 | CASRGAASSYEQYF | TGTGCCAGCAGGGGTGCGGCCAGCTCCTACGAGCAGTACTTC
TRBD1 | TRBJ2-6 | . | TRBV9 | CASSVVGTGGAGANVLTF | TGTGCCAGCAGCGTAGTTGGGACAGGGGGCGCTGGGGCCAACGTCCTGACTTTC
TRBD2 | TRBJ2-1 | . | TRBV5-1 | CASSLTSGRAIEQFF | TGCGCCAGCAGTTTGACTAGCGGGAGAGCGATTGAGCAGTTCTTC
TRBD1 | TRBJ2-5 | . | TRBV7-9 | CASSLGQGVETQYF | TGTGCCAGCAGCTTGGGACAGGGGGTTGAGACCCAGTACTTC
TRBD2 | TRBJ2-4 | few | TRBV3-1/TRBV3-2 | CASSRGSSGGFLAKNIQYF | TGTGCCAGCAGCCGGGGGTCTAGCGGGGGGTTTCTAGCCAAAAACATTCAGTACTTC
. | TRBJ2-3 | . | TRBV10-1 | CASSARGAADTQYF | TGCGCCAGCAGTGCTCGTGGGGCGGCAGATACGCAGTATTTT
. | TRBJ2-1 | . | TRBV3-1/TRBV3-2 | CASSHLTTSHEQFF | TGTGCCAGCAGCCACCTTACTACTAGCCATGAGCAGTTCTTC
. | TRBJ2-1 | . | TRBV5-1 | CASSLGAAEQFF | TGCGCCAGCAGCTTGGGTGCGGCAGAGCAGTTCTTC
. | TRBJ1-2 | . | TRBV18 | CASSPENYGYTF | TGTGCCAGCTCACCAGAGAACTATGGCTACACCTTC
TRBD2 | TRBJ2-1 | . | TRBV7-2 | CASSPGLAGFYNEQFF | TGTGCCAGCAGCCCCGGACTAGCGGGTTTCTACAATGAGCAGTTCTTC
. | TRBJ2-7 | . | TRBV5-6 | CASSLLRSEQYF | TGTGCCAGCAGCTTATTGAGGAGCGAGCAGTACTTC
. | TRBJ2-2 | . | TRBV14 | CASSQDRGLNTGELFF | TGTGCCAGCAGCCAAGATCGAGGACTGAACACCGGGGAGCTGTTTTTT
. | TRBJ2-7 | . | TRBV3-1/TRBV3-2 | CASSQAPGLSYEQYF | TGTGCCAGCAGCCAAGCGCCAGGGCTATCCTACGAGCAGTACTTC
TRBD2 | TRBJ2-1 | . | TRBV5-5 | CASSLGPSGTYNEQFF | TGTGCCAGCAGCTTGGGCCCTAGCGGCACCTACAATGAGCAGTTCTTC
TRBD1 | TRBJ1-2 | . | TRBV6-5 | CASRTRTGSNYGYTF | TGTGCCAGCAGGACCCGGACAGGGAGCAACTATGGCTACACCTTC
TRBD2 | TRBJ2-7 | . | TRBV5-4 | CASSFTSGGAGEQYF | TGTGCCAGCAGCTTCACTAGCGGGGGGGCAGGCGAGCAGTACTTC
TRBD2 | TRBJ2-1 | . | TRBV9 | CASSRLAGANEQFF | TGTGCCAGCAGCCGACTAGCGGGAGCCAATGAGCAGTTCTTC
TRBD2 | TRBJ2-7 | . | TRBV13 | CASSSPYTSGPEYEQYF | TGTGCCAGCAGCTCTCCCTATACTAGCGGCCCAGAATACGAGCAGTACTTC
. | TRBJ1-5 | . | TRBV19 | CASSTAQGLGYSNQPQHF | TGTGCCAGTAGTACCGCCCAGGGTCTAGGTTATAGCAATCAGCCCCAGCATTTT
. | TRBJ2-3 | . | TRBV7-2 | CASSPSSNTQYF | TGTGCCAGCAGCCCGAGCTCGAATACGCAGTATTTT
TRBD1 | TRBJ2-7 | . | TRBV5-1 | CASSPGTGGRHEQYF | TGCGCCAGCAGCCCGGGGACAGGGGGCCGCCACGAGCAGTACTTC
. | TRBJ2-5 | . | TRBV2 | CASTMDYGEETQYF | TGTGCCAGCACGATGGATTACGGAGAAGAGACCCAGTACTTC
. | TRBJ2-3 | once | TRBV5-1 | CASRRQPSGTDTQYF | TGCGCCAGCAGACGACAGCCGAGTGGCACAGATACGCAGTATTTT
. | TRBJ1-3 | . | TRBV3-1/TRBV3-2 | CASSQANSGNTIYF | TGTGCCAGCAGCCAAGCCAACTCTGGAAACACCATATATTTT
TRBD2 | TRBJ2-3 | . | TRBV5-4 | CASSQRTSGIRTDTQYF | TGTGCCAGCAGCCAAAGGACTAGCGGGATCAGAACAGATACGCAGTATTTT
. | TRBJ2-5 | . | TRBV18 | CASSQTGQETQYF | TGTGCCAGCTCACAGACAGGCCAAGAGACCCAGTACTTC
TRBD2 | TRBJ2-2 | . | TRBV7-3 | CASSLMGLAAGELFF | TGTGCCAGCAGCTTAATGGGACTAGCGGCCGGGGAGCTGTTTTTT
TRBD2 | TRBJ2-5 | many | TRBV2 | CASSLGSSGRTETQYF | TGTGCCAGCAGTCTGGGATCGAGCGGGAGGACGGAGACCCAGTACTTC
. | TRBJ1-2 | . | TRBV29-1 | CSGSGGNGYTF | TGCAGCGGGTCGGGGGGCAATGGCTACACCTTC
. | TRBJ1-4 | . | TRBV10-3 | CAISESGATNEKLFF | TGTGCCATCAGTGAGTCAGGGGCAACTAATGAAAAACTGTTTTTT